What follows are 6 T cell receptor beta chains derived from one specimen sequenced in a study of cytomegalovirus exposure and HLA in healthy donors. Vbeta (60) and Jbeta (13) primers were used in the PCR. The repertoire was sequenced with immunoSEQ multiplex PCR; TCRdb's copy has only in-frame clones and lacks some. Counted here are 100,000 to 150,000 clones, 75% to 90% occurring once; the ten biggest clones make up 1%. The specimen sequenced was PBMCs. The receptors stem from a man aged 40-50 years in good health and CMV-seronegative.

The chain employs TRBV5-1 and TRBJ2-1; 11 nucleotides line up with TRBD1. In germline, CDR1 is SGHRS, CDR2 YFSETQ. This CDR3 has 15 residues. J was trimmed by 2 bases and V by 4 bases; bases with no gene match: 2. The CDR3 protein is CASSPGQGAYNEQFF. The DNA for the CDR3 is TGCGCCAGCAGCCCGGGACAGGGGGCCTACAATGAGCAGTTCTTC.

The chain uses TRBV4-1 and TRBJ1-2; TRBD1 might be the D (6 bases). V lost 4 bases and J 3 bases, leaving 12 bases between the germline ends. CDR3 length equals 14 residues. Germline lookup yields CDR1 MGHRA and CDR2 YSYEKL. The CDR3 DNA reads TGCGCCAGCAGCCCTAGGGGGAGCGACTATGGCTACACCTTC. It translates to CASSPRGSDYGYTF.

The chain has TRBV5-1 and TRBJ2-1; TRBD1 matches at 7 bases. Germline V CDR1 and CDR2: SGHRS, YFSETQ. Trimming at V came to 2 bases and at J to 1 base, leaving 3 bases not matched to a gene. The CDR3 is made up of 15 amino acids. CDR3 sequence reads: CASSLQGQSYNEQFF. DNA of the CDR3: TGCGCCAGCAGCTTACAGGGACAGTCCTACAATGAGCAGTTCTTC.

The V call is TRBV2, the J call TRBJ1-5; D is ambiguous. CDR1 is SNHLY and CDR2 is FYNNEI in the germline V gene. V was clipped by 4 bases and J by 7 bases, with 11 bases between them. The CDR3 has 13 residues. In DNA form, the CDR3 reads TGTGCCAGCAGTGTGCGGGCCCTCCAGCCCCAGCATTTT. This gives the protein CASSVRALQPQHF.

Written as DNA, the CDR3 is TGCGCCAGCAGCTGGGGAGGGGGTGGCAATGAGCAGTTCTTC. Protein product: CASSWGGGGNEQFF. The rearrangement uses TRBV5-1 and TRBJ2-1, with TRBD2 as a possible D gene (7 bases). Germline V CDR1 and CDR2: SGHRS, YFSETQ. CDR3 size: 14 residues. Deletions cut 3 bases from V and 6 bases from J, with 13 bases between.

V is TRBV27 and J is TRBJ1-1; D unclear. The CDR3 has 13 amino acids. CDR1 is MNHEY and CDR2 is SMNVEV in the germline V gene (reference sequence). With 2 bases removed from V and 1 base from J, the gap between germline ends came to 5 bases. The CDR3 DNA reads as TGTGCCAGCAGTTTACGGGGGAACACTGAAGCTTTCTTT. The encoded protein is CASSLRGNTEAFF.